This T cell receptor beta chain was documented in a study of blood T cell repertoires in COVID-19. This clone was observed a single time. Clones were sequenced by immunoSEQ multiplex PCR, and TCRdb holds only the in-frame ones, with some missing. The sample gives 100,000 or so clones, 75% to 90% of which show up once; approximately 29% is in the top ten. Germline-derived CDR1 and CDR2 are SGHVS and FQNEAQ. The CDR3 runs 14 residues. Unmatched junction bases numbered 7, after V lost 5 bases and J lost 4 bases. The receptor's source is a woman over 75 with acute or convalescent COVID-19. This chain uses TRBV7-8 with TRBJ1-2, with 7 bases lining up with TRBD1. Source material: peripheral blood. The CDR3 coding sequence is TGTGCCAGCAGCCGATCGACAGGGTCCTATGGCTACACCTTC. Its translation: CASSRSTGSYGYTF.